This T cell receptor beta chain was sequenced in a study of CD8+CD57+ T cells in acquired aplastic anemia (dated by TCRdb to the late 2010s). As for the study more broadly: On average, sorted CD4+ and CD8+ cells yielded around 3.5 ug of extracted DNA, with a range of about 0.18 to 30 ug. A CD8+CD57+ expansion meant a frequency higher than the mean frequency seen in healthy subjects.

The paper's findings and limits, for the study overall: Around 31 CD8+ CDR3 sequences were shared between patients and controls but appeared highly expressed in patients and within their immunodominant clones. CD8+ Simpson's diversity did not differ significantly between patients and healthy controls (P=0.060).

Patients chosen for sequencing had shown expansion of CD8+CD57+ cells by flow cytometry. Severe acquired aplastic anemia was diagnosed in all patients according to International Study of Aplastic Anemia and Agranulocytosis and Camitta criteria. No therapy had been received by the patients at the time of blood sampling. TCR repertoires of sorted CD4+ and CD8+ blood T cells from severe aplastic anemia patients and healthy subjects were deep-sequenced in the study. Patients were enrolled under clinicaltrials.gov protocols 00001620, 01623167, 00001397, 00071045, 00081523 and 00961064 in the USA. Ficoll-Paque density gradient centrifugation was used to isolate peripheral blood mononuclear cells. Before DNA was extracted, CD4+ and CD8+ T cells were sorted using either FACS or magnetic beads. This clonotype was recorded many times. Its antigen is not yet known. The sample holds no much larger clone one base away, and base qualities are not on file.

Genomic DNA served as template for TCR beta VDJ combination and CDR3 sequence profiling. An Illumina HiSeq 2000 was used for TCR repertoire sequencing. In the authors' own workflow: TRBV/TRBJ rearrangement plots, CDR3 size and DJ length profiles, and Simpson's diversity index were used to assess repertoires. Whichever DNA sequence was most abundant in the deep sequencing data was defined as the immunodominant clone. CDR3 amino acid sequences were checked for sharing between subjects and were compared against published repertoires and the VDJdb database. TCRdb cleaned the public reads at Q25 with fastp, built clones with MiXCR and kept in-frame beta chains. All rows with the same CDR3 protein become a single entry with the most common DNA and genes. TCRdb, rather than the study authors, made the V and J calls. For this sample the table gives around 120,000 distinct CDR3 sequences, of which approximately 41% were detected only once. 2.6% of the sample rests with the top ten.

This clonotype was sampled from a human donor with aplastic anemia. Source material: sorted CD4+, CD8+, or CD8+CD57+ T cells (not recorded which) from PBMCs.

CDR3 protein: CASSLQGLNGYTF. The bases read TGTGCCAGCAGCTTACAGGGGCTTAATGGCTACACCTTC. This chain joins TRBV7-9 to TRBJ1-2; TRBD1 could be the D gene, as 6 bases match. From its cysteine to its phenylalanine, the CDR3 spans 13 amino acids. Of all the DNA, just the CDR3 is kept, 39 bases in frame from base 1. Sequences SEHNR (CDR1) and FQNEAQ (CDR2) are obtained from the germline V gene (reference sequence). At the junction V is shortened by 2 bases and J by 6 bases, with 10 bases in between.